The 12 T cell receptor beta chains in this list originate from one sample, sequenced in a study of response to subunit inactivated influenza vaccine. TCRdb ran MiXCR on the RT-PCR reads and lists one entry per CDR3 protein. Among fewer than 600,000 distinct CDR3 sequences listed, roughly 7.6% were seen once. Material: PBMCs from blood, obtained about 24 months after vaccination. These receptors were obtained from a man between 45 and 75 years old who received an inactivated influenza vaccine.

This clonotype has only a few counts. CDR3 in DNA: TGTGCCAGCAGTTTATTGGTTATCTCTGGGGCCAACGTCCTGACTTTC. This gives the protein CASSLLVISGANVLTF. The rearrangement uses TRBV28 and TRBJ2-6; no definite D call. CDR3 length: 16 amino acids. The germline gives CDR1 MDHEN, CDR2 SYDVKM. Between the trimmed V and J ends, which lost 1 base and 0 bases, there was a span of 7 bases.

A few counts support this clonotype. The chain employs TRBV7-9 and TRBJ1-6; 7 nucleotides line up with TRBD1. Germline V gives CDR1 SEHNR, CDR2 FQNEAQ (reference sequence). The CDR3 has 17 amino acids. Germline trimming cut 2 bases from V and 1 base from J; bases unmatched to any gene: 5. CDR3 loop: CASSLFGRGSYNSPLHF. CDR3 DNA sequence: TGTGCCAGCAGCTTATTTGGCAGGGGGTCCTATAATTCACCCCTCCACTTT.

This clonotype was detected many times. The J gene is TRBJ1-2, the V gene TRBV12-3 or TRBV12-4; TRBD1 aligns across 8 bases. J was trimmed by 4 bases and V by 3 bases; bases with no gene match: 4. The CDR3 runs to 14 residues. The CDR3 nucleotides read TGTGCCAGCAGTTTGGGACAGGTTATCTATGGCTACACCTTC. It is translated as CASSLGQVIYGYTF.

This clonotype was counted once. The chain's CDR3 is CASRGGGSATNEKLFF. CDR3 nucleotide sequence: TGTGCCAGCAGGGGCGGGGGATCTGCAACTAATGAAAAACTGTTTTTT. The genes are TRBV4-2 and TRBJ1-4, with D possibly matching TRBD1 (5 bases). The germline V gene encodes CDR1 LGHNA and CDR2 YNFKEQ. V gave up 6 bases and J gave up 0 bases, with 14 bases separating them. CDR3 length equals 16 residues.

The chain couples TRBV7-2 to TRBJ1-6, with 11 nucleotides matching TRBD1. Germline trimming cut 1 base from V and 9 bases from J; bases unmatched to any gene: 5. The CDR3 totals 16 residues. Germline CDR1 is SGHTA and CDR2 is FQGNSA. In DNA form, the CDR3 reads TGTGCCAGCAGCTTAGAGGCCGGGACAGGGGGTTCACCCCTCCACTTT. Protein: CASSLEAGTGGSPLHF.

This clonotype has ten or more counts. The genes are TRBV20-1 and TRBJ1-2, with D possibly TRBD1 on 5 matching bases. The germline V and J ends were trimmed by 0 bases and 5 bases, with 13 bases remaining between them. Germline lookup yields CDR1 DFQATT and CDR2 SNEGSKA (reference sequence). The CDR3 extends over 14 amino acids. The CDR3 protein is CSAREQGEGYGYTF. CDR3 in DNA: TGCAGTGCTAGAGAGCAGGGAGAGGGGTATGGCTACACCTTC.

The table lists this clonotype with a few counts. This rearrangement joins TRBV12-3 or TRBV12-4 to TRBJ1-2; D might be TRBD1 (6 bases). V dropped 6 bases and J dropped 8 bases, with 25 bases sitting between them. This CDR3 comprises 16 residues. The CDR3 reads CASRTTSASDRRGYTF. The CDR3 nucleotides are TGTGCCAGCAGGACCACCTCCGCCTCGGACAGAAGGGGCTACACCTTC.

This clonotype was seen at least ten times. The chain has TRBV5-1 and TRBJ2-4, with TRBD2 matching over 8 bases. This CDR3 contains 15 residues. Per the germline V gene, CDR1 is SGHRS and CDR2 is YFSETQ. The junction had 4 bases not matched to a gene; V was cut back by 1 base and J by 4 bases. The CDR3 spells CASSLTSGTKNIQYF. The CDR3 DNA sequence: TGCGCCAGCAGCTTGACTAGCGGAACAAAAAACATTCAGTACTTC.

Note on this clonotype: This may arise from a read error, as a much more abundant clone is one base away. The chain employs TRBV27 and TRBJ2-1; D remains unclear. Trimming left V 2 bases short and J 1 base short, with 15 bases between. The CDR3 has 17 amino acids. Germline V gene lookup returns CDR1 MNHEY and CDR2 SMNVEV (reference sequence). The CDR3 coding sequence is TGTGCCAGCAGTTTACGTTCCGGGTTTGGGTCCTACAATGAGCAGTTCTTC. This translates into CASSLRSGFGSYNEQFF.

This clonotype came up a few times. The rearrangement uses TRBV24-1 and TRBJ2-1; D gene unclear. The germline V gene has CDR1 KGHDR and CDR2 SFDVKD. V gave up 1 base and J gave up 5 bases, with 8 bases separating them. The CDR3 length is 14 residues. The CDR3 loop is CATSDFERDNEQFF. The CDR3 nucleotides are TGTGCCACCAGTGATTTCGAACGGGACAATGAGCAGTTCTTC.

The chain has TRBV10-2 and TRBJ1-5; D is ambiguous. Germline CDR1 is WSHSY and CDR2 is SAAADI. CDR3 length equals 13 residues. Deletions cut 7 bases from V and 3 bases from J, with 10 bases between. The CDR3: CASKPALNQPQHF. CDR3 nucleotide sequence: TGCGCCAGCAAACCGGCCCTCAATCAGCCCCAGCATTTT.

The J gene is TRBJ1-5, the V gene TRBV20-1, with TRBD1 as a possible D gene (5 bases). The CDR3 is made up of 14 amino acids. Germline CDR1 is DFQATT and CDR2 is SNEGSKA (reference sequence). Trimming left V 2 bases short and J 6 bases short, with 14 bases between. CDR3 sequence: CSARQGRASQPQHF. The CDR3 nucleotides read TGCAGTGCTAGACAGGGCAGGGCGAGTCAGCCCCAGCATTTT.